This record looks at one T cell receptor beta chain sequence and its context. Different DNA sequences within this sample yield the same CDR3. The length of the CDR3 is 13 residues. CDR1 SGHAT and CDR2 FQNNGV come from the germline V gene. V trimming: 0 bases; J trimming: 7 bases; junction bases outside the gene matches: 0. The sample comes from a study of shared clonotypes between healthy human individuals. Study-level background: Three CD4 naive, three CD4 memory, two CD8 naive and one CD8 memory plate were used per donor.

In the original analysis: Junction-only immunoSEQ data arrived without quality scores, meaning filtering differed. Assay used: immunoSEQ multiplex PCR; TCRdb lists only in-frame clones, some missing. V, J and clone size are taken as reported in that table, and D and trimming were inferred from the DNA itself. Of 2.5 million or so clones in the sample, more than 90% were seen once. This chain uses TRBV11-2 with TRBJ2-1; 7 nucleotides align to TRBD2. This receptor was identified in a man younger than 35 in good health. The specimen was naive CD4+ T cells sorted from blood. Subset noted: CD45RA+ positively selected. The CDR3, as DNA: TGTGCCAGCAGCTTAGACGGGAGGAATGAGCAGTTCTTC. Protein: CASSLDGRNEQFF.